The text below deals with one T cell receptor (beta chain). The data are from a study of blood T cell repertoires in COVID-19. Study-wide background: Sites in the United States, Italy and Spain provided acute and convalescent COVID-19 samples. PBMCs, B-cell-depleted T cells, or T cells were the source of the cDNA or gDNA that made up the material.

Trimming pared 6 bases from V and 4 bases from J, leaving 9 bases between. This CDR3 comprises 12 residues. The germline V gene encodes CDR1 SNHLY and CDR2 FYNNEI. Original methodology: Nucleated cell counts were estimated from reference gene primer amplification. Libraries were prepared by immunoSEQ multiplex PCR; TCRdb keeps only in-frame clonotypes and omits some of them. Clonal size and the V and J genes are those of that table, whereas D and trimming came from the DNA. The repertoire holds 130,000 or so clones, with about 83% as singletons. The sequencing sample was made of peripheral blood. The V call is TRBV2, the J call TRBJ1-2; D is unresolved. The receptor comes from a human donor in a cohort sampled during active COVID-19. CDR3 amino acids: CASRPGIYGYTF. The CDR3 DNA reads TGTGCCAGCAGACCGGGGATCTATGGCTACACCTTC.